Shown below are 20 T cell receptor beta chains from a single sample sequenced in a study of Ad26.COV2.S vaccination and SARS-CoV-2 variants. Treatment indicated: roughly 20 received Ad26.COV2.S at low or high dose, single or two shots; roughly five received placebo; per-sample allocation not given. Specimens were obtained on day 63 following the first vaccine or placebo injection. Sequenced by immunoSEQ multiplex PCR; TCRdb stores in-frame clones only, minus some. The sample has 300,000 to 350,000 clones, about 89% seen once. The sample in question was peripheral blood, obtained in a trial of Ad26.COV2.S vaccine versus placebo. The receptors were gathered from a person aged 18-60 years who received the Ad26.COV2.S COVID-19 vaccine or a placebo.

CDR3 DNA: TGTGCCAGCAGCGTAGACGGGGGCCGGAATGAAAAACTGTTTTTT. Encoded protein: CASSVDGGRNEKLFF. This sequence joins TRBV9 and TRBJ1-4; D is possibly TRBD1 (6 bases). Germline CDR1 reads SGDLS; CDR2 reads YYNGEE. The CDR3 length is 15 residues. Trimming stripped 0 bases from V and 5 bases from J, with 11 bases between.

This sequence joins TRBV6-5 and TRBJ1-4, with 7 bases aligning to TRBD1. This CDR3 region has 16 residues. CDR1 and CDR2 (germline): MNHEY, SVGAGI. Trimming removed 2 bases from V and 9 bases from J; junction bases left unmatched: 12. The CDR3 DNA sequence: TGTGCCAGCAGTTACACGAGGGGGCAGGGGTCCCAAAAACTGTTTTTT. Its protein is CASSYTRGQGSQKLFF.

CDR3 coding DNA: TGTGCCAGCAGCCAGGACTTAGCGGGGGGGCAGGAGACCCAGTACTTC. Amino acid sequence: CASSQDLAGGQETQYF. The rearrangement links TRBV3-1 (or the pseudogene TRBV3-2) to TRBJ2-5; 11 positions agree with TRBD2. The CDR3 is made up of 16 amino acids. The ends lost 3 bases at V and 5 bases at J; junction bases unmatched: 8. In germline, CDR1 is LGHDT, CDR2 YNNKEL (reference sequence).

This chain links TRBV6-5 with TRBJ2-6, with unresolved D. Per the germline V gene, CDR1 is MNHEY and CDR2 is SVGAGI. The ends were cut back, 8 bases at V and 4 bases at J, with 12 bases in the middle. This CDR3 has 14 amino acids. CDR3 sequence (DNA): TGTGCCAGCGAAACAGTCGCCGGGGCCAACGTCCTGACTTTC. It encodes CASETVAGANVLTF.

The chain is built from TRBV28 and TRBJ2-7, with 10 bases matching TRBD2. The CDR3 runs 15 residues. V shed 3 bases and J 2 bases; nucleotides not matched to a gene: 4. Germline V gives CDR1 MDHEN, CDR2 SYDVKM. The CDR3 protein is CASSFTSGIPYEQYF. CDR3 coding DNA: TGTGCCAGCAGTTTTACTAGCGGGATACCCTACGAGCAGTACTTC.

This chain links TRBV28 with TRBJ2-3; maybe TRBD1 (6 bases). CDR3 length: 17 residues. V lost 2 bases and J lost 5, with 20 bases in between. Per germline, CDR1 MDHEN and CDR2 SYDVKM. The CDR3 is CASSLIRTGSVGDTQYF. The CDR3 DNA reads TGTGCCAGCAGTTTAATTCGTACAGGGAGCGTCGGAGATACGCAGTATTTT.

The V call is TRBV5-1, the J call TRBJ2-7; 7 nucleotides agree with TRBD1. Germline CDR1 and CDR2: SGHRS and YFSETQ. The CDR3 consists of 15 residues. Trimming took 3 bases from V and 3 from J; bases not matched to a gene: 9. Here the CDR3 reads CASSSKTGSSYEQYF. CDR3 in DNA: TGCGCCAGCAGCTCGAAGACAGGGAGCAGCTACGAGCAGTACTTC.

This clone turned up a few times. The V and J genes are TRBV18 and TRBJ2-5; D not resolved. The CDR3 sequence is 14 residues long. Germline V lookup: CDR1 KGHSH, CDR2 LQKENI. V shed 3 bases and J shed 0 bases, with 8 bases lying between them. In nucleotides, the CDR3 is TGTGCCAGCTCACCCAACAGAAACCAAGAGACCCAGTACTTC. Its protein product is CASSPNRNQETQYF.

The rearrangement uses TRBV5-5 and TRBJ1-1; 8 nucleotides align to TRBD1. Germline CDR1 reads SGHKS; CDR2 reads YYEKEE (reference sequence). The CDR3 contains 14 residues. V dropped 4 bases and J dropped 4; count of bases not matched to a gene: 6. In DNA form, the CDR3 reads TGTGCCAGCAGCGAGACAGGGGTTTCCACTGAAGCTTTCTTT. The encoded protein is CASSETGVSTEAFF.

The chain carries TRBV6-5 and TRBJ2-5; 7 bases map to TRBD1. CDR1 is MNHEY and CDR2 is SVGAGI in the germline V gene. Trimming took 0 bases from V and 2 from J; bases not matched to a gene: 6. The CDR3 loop spans 16 amino acids. The CDR3 is CASSYSFTGQQETQYF. In DNA form, the CDR3 reads TGTGCCAGCAGTTACTCGTTTACGGGACAGCAAGAGACCCAGTACTTC.

This chain links TRBV5-1 with TRBJ2-1; 8 bases are a match to TRBD1. Germline assignment: CDR1 SGHRS and CDR2 YFSETQ. The length of the CDR3 is 15 residues. The V segment lost 5 bases and the J segment 4 bases; nucleotides outside the gene matches: 8. The chain's CDR3 is CASSPDRGFYNEQFF. As DNA, the CDR3 is TGCGCCAGCAGTCCCGACAGGGGATTTTACAATGAGCAGTTCTTC.

V and J are TRBV4-1 and TRBJ1-6, with a possible D match to TRBD1 (6 bases). The ends were cut back, 4 bases at V and 2 bases at J, with 15 bases in the middle. The CDR3 is 17 residues long. Germline-derived CDR1 and CDR2 are MGHRA and YSYEKL. CDR3 nucleotides: TGCGCCAGCAGCCGAATAAGAACAGGGACCTATAATTCACCCCTCCACTTT. Its translation is CASSRIRTGTYNSPLHF.

The sample holds a few counts of this clone. The chain links TRBV7-2 to TRBJ1-2; the match to TRBD1 covers 7 bases. The ends lost 5 bases at V and 6 bases at J; junction bases unmatched: 9. Germline CDR1 is SGHTA and CDR2 is FQGNSA. CDR3 size: 14 residues. The CDR3 loop reads CASSILTGRHGYTF. The CDR3 DNA reads TGTGCCAGCAGCATTCTGACAGGGCGGCATGGCTACACCTTC. Looking up the rest from reference TRBV7-2 and TRBJ1-2 gives the full variable domain: GAGVSQSPSNKVTEKGKDVELRCDPISGHTALYWYRQSLGQGLEFLIYFQGNSAPDKSGLPSDRFSAERTGGSVSTLTIQRTQQEDSAVYLCASSILTGRHGYTFGSGTRLTVV.

The rearrangement links TRBV18 to TRBJ2-1, with 7 bases identical to TRBD1. CDR1 KGHSH and CDR2 LQKENI come from the germline V gene. The CDR3 has 15 amino acids. V lost 3 bases, J lost 0 bases, and 2 bases stayed unmatched. CDR3: CASSPTGPSYNEQFF. The CDR3 DNA follows: TGTGCCAGCTCACCGACAGGGCCCTCCTACAATGAGCAGTTCTTC.

This chain links TRBV9 with TRBJ1-6; 12 bases map to TRBD1. There are 14 residues in the CDR3. CDR1 and CDR2 from the germline V gene are SGDLS and YYNGEE. The ends lost 3 bases at V and 9 bases at J; junction bases unmatched: 1. CDR3 sequence: CASSEGQGASPLHF. In nucleotides, the CDR3 is TGTGCCAGCAGCGAGGGACAGGGGGCTTCACCCCTCCACTTT.

This clone was counted a single time. The chain combines TRBV27 with TRBJ2-7; TRBD1 is a possible D gene (6 bases). This CDR3 is built from 14 residues. Germline V lookup: CDR1 MNHEY, CDR2 SMNVEV (reference sequence). Trimming left V 5 bases short and J 4 bases short, with 15 bases between. CDR3 in DNA: TGTGCCAGCAGTCCGCAGGGGTCCTCATACGAGCAGTACTTC. It specifies CASSPQGSSYEQYF.

J is TRBJ2-7 and V is TRBV5-5; D perhaps matches TRBD1 (5 bases). V lost 2 bases and J 4 bases, leaving 13 bases between the germline ends. This CDR3 is 14 amino acids long. Per the germline V gene, CDR1 is SGHKS and CDR2 is YYEKEE (reference sequence). The CDR3 bases are TGTGCCAGCAGCTTAGTTACGCAGGGTTACGAGCAGTACTTC. Its translation: CASSLVTQGYEQYF.

The chain combines TRBV7-2 with TRBJ1-2, with a possible D match to TRBD1 (5 bases). Germline CDR1 SGHTA, CDR2 FQGNSA. V lost 1 base, J lost 5 bases, and 8 bases lay in between. This CDR3 is 13 amino acids long. The CDR3 loop is CASSLGDGYGYTF. The CDR3 coding sequence is TGTGCCAGCAGCTTAGGGGACGGTTATGGCTACACCTTC.

The chain employs TRBV10-2 and TRBJ2-7, with D possibly matching TRBD1 (6 bases). This CDR3 has 13 residues. CDR1 is WSHSY and CDR2 is SAAADI in the germline V gene. The V end was cut by 6 bases, the J end by 2 bases, with 11 bases between. The CDR3 loop reads CASRHRVAYEQYF. CDR3 coding DNA: TGCGCCAGCAGACACAGGGTGGCCTACGAGCAGTACTTC.

The chain employs TRBV5-4 and TRBJ2-7, with TRBD1 matching over 8 bases. V lost 4 bases to trimming and J lost 7 bases; unmatched junction nucleotides: 13. There are 15 residues in the CDR3. Germline CDR1 and CDR2: SGHNT and YYREEE (reference sequence). CDR3 nucleotides: TGTGCCAGCAGCCCGACCTTCGGACAGGGCGGAGAGCAGTACTTC. Translated, it gives CASSPTFGQGGEQYF.